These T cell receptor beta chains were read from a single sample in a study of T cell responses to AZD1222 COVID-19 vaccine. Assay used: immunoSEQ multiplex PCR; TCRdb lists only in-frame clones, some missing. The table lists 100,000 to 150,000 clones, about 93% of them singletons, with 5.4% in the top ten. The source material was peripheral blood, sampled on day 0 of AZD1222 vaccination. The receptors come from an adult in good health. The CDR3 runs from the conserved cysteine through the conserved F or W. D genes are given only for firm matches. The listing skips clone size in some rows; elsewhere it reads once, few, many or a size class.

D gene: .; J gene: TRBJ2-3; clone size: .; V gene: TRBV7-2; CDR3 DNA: TGTGCCAGCAGCCTCTCAGCTAGCACAGATACGCAGTATTTT; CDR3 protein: CASSLSASTDTQYF
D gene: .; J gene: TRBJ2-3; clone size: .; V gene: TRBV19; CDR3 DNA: TGTGCCAGTACCCCCCATGGAGTAAGGGATACGCAGTATTTT; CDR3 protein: CASTPHGVRDTQYF
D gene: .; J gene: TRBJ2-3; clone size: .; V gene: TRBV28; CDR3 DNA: TGTGCCAGCAGCCCGGACACTTCTAGCACAGATACGCAGTATTTT; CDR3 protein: CASSPDTSSTDTQYF
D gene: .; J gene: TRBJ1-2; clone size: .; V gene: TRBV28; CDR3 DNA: TGTGCCAGCAGCCAGGGCAGAACCTATGGCTACACCTTC; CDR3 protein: CASSQGRTYGYTF
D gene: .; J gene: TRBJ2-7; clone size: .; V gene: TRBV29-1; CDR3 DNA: TGCAGCGTTGGGGCAGCCTACGAGCAGTACTTC; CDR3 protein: CSVGAAYEQYF
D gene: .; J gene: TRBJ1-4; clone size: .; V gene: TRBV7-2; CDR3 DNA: TGTGCCAGCAGCTTAGAGAGGGCAGTCAATGAAAAACTGTTTTTT; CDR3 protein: CASSLERAVNEKLFF
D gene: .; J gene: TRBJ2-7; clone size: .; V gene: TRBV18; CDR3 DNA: TGTGCCAGCTCACCGGCTGGGGGTGGGTACGAGCAGTACTTC; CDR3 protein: CASSPAGGGYEQYF
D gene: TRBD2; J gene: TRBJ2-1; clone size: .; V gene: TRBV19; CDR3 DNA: TGTGCCAGTAGCCCCCAGGGACTAGCGGCGACGAATGAGCAGTTCTTC; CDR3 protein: CASSPQGLAATNEQFF
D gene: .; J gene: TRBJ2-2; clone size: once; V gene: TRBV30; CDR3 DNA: TGTGCCTGGAGGGCGCTGGCCCAGAACACCGGGGAGCTGTTTTTT; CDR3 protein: CAWRALAQNTGELFF
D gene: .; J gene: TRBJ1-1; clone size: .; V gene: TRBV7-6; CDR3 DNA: TGTGCCAGCAGCCCTGCCCGGTGGGACACTGAAGCTTTCTTT; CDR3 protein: CASSPARWDTEAFF
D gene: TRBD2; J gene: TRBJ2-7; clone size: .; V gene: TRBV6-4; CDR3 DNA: TGTGCCAGCAGTGACCACCACCGACTAGCGGGAGTGGCCTACGAGCAGTACTTC; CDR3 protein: CASSDHHRLAGVAYEQYF